Listed below are T cell receptor beta chains from one sample, sequenced in a study of shared clonotypes between healthy human individuals. Profiling relied on immunoSEQ multiplex PCR, and the TCRdb table lists in-frame clones only, not all of them. The sample gives approximately 840,000 clones, 90% to 97% of which show up once; about 0.25% is in the top ten. Material for sequencing was naive CD8+ T cells sorted from blood. Receptors were obtained from a man aged 25 to 40 in good health. The CDR3 runs from the conserved cysteine through the conserved F or W. The D gene is left open where the match is weak. Only part of the rows carry a size: once, few, many, or a class if the clone is expanded.

>.|TRBV10-3|TRBD2|TRBJ2-7
CAISETSGRSYEQYF
TGTGCCATCAGTGAAACTAGCGGACGCTCCTACGAGCAGTACTTC
>.|TRBV29-1|TRBD2|TRBJ2-7
CSVEEPSGGSVNEQYF
TGCAGCGTTGAAGAACCTAGCGGCGGGAGTGTAAACGAGCAGTACTTC
>.|TRBV29-1|.|TRBJ2-7
CSVEVDNQDEQYF
TGCAGCGTTGAAGTTGACAACCAGGACGAGCAGTACTTC
>.|TRBV28|.|TRBJ2-7
CASKDSSYYEQYF
TGTGCCAGCAAGGACAGTTCCTACTACGAGCAGTACTTC
>.|TRBV7-9|TRBD2|TRBJ2-3
CASSLSGSFTDTQYF
TGTGCCAGCAGCCTTAGCGGGTCCTTCACAGATACGCAGTATTTT
>once|TRBV5-1|TRBD2|TRBJ2-1
CASREAGAYNEQFF
TGCGCCAGCAGAGAAGCGGGAGCGTACAATGAGCAGTTCTTC
>once|TRBV11-2|.|TRBJ2-7
CASSLGDFYEQYF
TGTGCCAGCAGCTTAGGGGACTTCTACGAGCAGTACTTC
>.|TRBV19|TRBD1|TRBJ1-4
CASNQDRGTLNEKLFF
TGTGCCAGTAATCAGGACAGGGGGACTCTCAATGAAAAACTGTTTTTT
>.|TRBV15|.|TRBJ1-1
CATSRGAVNTEAFF
TGTGCCACCAGCAGGGGGGCAGTGAACACTGAAGCTTTCTTT
>.|TRBV29-1|TRBD2|TRBJ2-1
CSVEDVAGGAGEQFF
TGCAGCGTTGAAGATGTGGCGGGAGGGGCCGGTGAGCAGTTCTTC
>.|TRBV27|TRBD1|TRBJ1-4
CASSLTGKKLFF
TGTGCCAGCAGTTTGACAGGGAAGAAACTGTTTTTT
>.|TRBV9|TRBD1|TRBJ2-7
CASSPDGQDARAQYF
TGTGCCAGCAGCCCGGACGGACAGGACGCCCGGGCGCAGTACTTC
>.|TRBV7-9|.|TRBJ2-7
CASSSSTWDEQYF
TGTGCCAGCAGCTCGAGTACCTGGGACGAGCAGTACTTC
>.|TRBV7-9|.|TRBJ1-5
CASSLGGAEPQHF
TGTGCCAGCAGCTTAGGCGGGGCGGAGCCCCAGCATTTT
>.|TRBV7-9|.|TRBJ2-1
CASSLPPVDEQFF
TGTGCCAGCAGCTTACCCCCCGTCGATGAGCAGTTCTTC
>.|TRBV9|.|TRBJ2-7
CASGSEQYF
TGTGCCAGCGGGTCCGAGCAGTACTTC
>.|TRBV18|TRBD1|TRBJ2-5
CASSPPFGTGTYLETQYF
TGTGCCAGCTCACCACCTTTCGGGACAGGGACATATTTGGAGACCCAGTACTTC
>.|TRBV28|.|TRBJ2-1
CASSRTSGLSSYNEQFF
TGTGCCAGCAGTCGCACCTCGGGACTCAGCTCCTACAATGAGCAGTTCTTC
>once|TRBV19|.|TRBJ1-1
CASSIEFGLNTEAFF
TGTGCCAGTAGTATAGAATTCGGTCTGAACACTGAAGCTTTCTTT
>.|TRBV7-9|.|TRBJ2-7
CASSGVWPSSYEQYF
TGTGCCAGCAGCGGAGTTTGGCCGAGCTCCTACGAGCAGTACTTC
>.|TRBV2|.|TRBJ2-3
CASSEGFRIGADTQYF
TGTGCCAGCAGTGAGGGTTTTCGGATTGGCGCAGATACGCAGTATTTT
>.|TRBV27|TRBD2|TRBJ2-7
CASSFITLAGGYEQYF
TGTGCCAGCAGTTTTATCACATTAGCGGGAGGGTACGAGCAGTACTTC
>once|TRBV27|TRBD1|TRBJ1-2
CASSLTGQAYGYTF
TGTGCCAGCAGTTTAACAGGACAGGCCTATGGCTACACCTTC
>once|TRBV7-9|.|TRBJ2-7
CASSPLDVGNEQYF
TGTGCCAGCAGCCCGCTCGACGTGGGTAACGAGCAGTACTTC
>.|TRBV27|TRBD2|TRBJ2-7
CASSGPSWAGGPYEQYF
TGTGCCAGCAGCGGTCCAAGTTGGGCGGGAGGGCCGTACGAGCAGTACTTC
>few|TRBV5-1|.|TRBJ2-7
CASSLETDYEQYF
TGCGCCAGCAGCCTAGAGACAGACTACGAGCAGTACTTC
>.|TRBV9|TRBD2|TRBJ2-5
CASSERDYLQETQYF
TGTGCCAGCAGCGAGCGGGACTACCTCCAAGAGACCCAGTACTTC
>.|TRBV27|TRBD2|TRBJ2-7
CASSLLGTSGSTYEQYF
TGTGCCAGCAGTCTCCTGGGGACTAGCGGGAGTACTTACGAGCAGTACTTC
>.|TRBV11-2|TRBD2|TRBJ2-7
CASSLGRDYSYEQYF
TGTGCCAGCAGCTTAGGACGGGACTACTCCTACGAGCAGTACTTC
>.|TRBV5-1|.|TRBJ1-1
CASSWTGGSTEAFF
TGCGCCAGCAGCTGGACCGGGGGGAGCACTGAAGCTTTCTTT